Following are 25 T cell receptor beta chains from one sample sequenced in a study of OX40 agonist ivuxolimab in advanced cancers. The table came from immunoSEQ multiplex PCR; TCRdb's copy has only in-frame clones and leaves some out. The table has about 42,000 clones, 81% seen once. The source material was CD4+ or CD8+ T cells sorted from blood, sampled in a trial of the OX40 agonist ivuxolimab. These receptors were collected from an adult with an advanced solid tumor such as melanoma, head and neck, liver or kidney cancer.

The rearrangement uses TRBV7-2 and TRBJ1-1; 7 positions agree with TRBD1. Germline V CDR1 and CDR2: SGHTA, FQGNSA. Losses at the gene ends were 6 bases for V and 4 bases for J; bases not matched to a gene: 5. This CDR3 spans 13 amino acids. The CDR3 nucleotides read TGTGCCAGCAGGACCGGGACAGCCACTGAAGCTTTCTTT. This sequence encodes CASRTGTATEAFF.

The chain links TRBV6-1 to TRBJ1-1; no definite D call. Germline CDR1 MNHNS, CDR2 SASEGT. Trimming removed 8 bases at V and 4 bases at J, with 14 bases between. CDR3 length: 13 residues. The CDR3 spells CASSDMAGTEAFF. The DNA of the CDR3 is TGTGCCAGCTCCGACATGGCGGGCACTGAAGCTTTCTTT.

This chain uses TRBV29-1 with TRBJ2-2; 11 bases match TRBD1. The CDR3 runs 15 residues. The V gene end was trimmed by 6 bases and the J gene end by 7 bases; junction bases not matched to a gene: 10. Germline CDR1 SQVTM, CDR2 ANQGSEA. The CDR3 nucleotides read TGCAGCGTGACCCTCTGGACAGGGGGCCTCGGGGAGCTGTTTTTT. Its translation is CSVTLWTGGLGELFF.

V usage is TRBV2 and J usage is TRBJ1-4; TRBD1 matches 7 bases. The CDR3 sequence is 14 residues long. CDR1 and CDR2 from the germline V gene are SNHLY and FYNNEI. Trimming cost V 5 bases and J 7 bases; bases outside gene matches: 7. The CDR3 bases are TGTGCCAGCAGTCAACAGGGGCGCGGTGAAAAACTGTTTTTT. Amino acid sequence: CASSQQGRGEKLFF.

The table lists this clone with a few counts. This chain connects TRBV5-1 to TRBJ1-5; TRBD1 is a possible D gene (6 bases). CDR1 and CDR2 (germline): SGHRS, YFSETQ. The CDR3 has 16 amino acids. Trimming took 3 bases from V and 6 from J, leaving 19 bases between them. The CDR3 bases are TGCGCCAGCAGCTATGGCCCAACTGGGGGGCGTCAGCCCCAGCATTTT. Translated: CASSYGPTGGRQPQHF.

This chain joins TRBV10-2 and TRBJ2-1; D is uncertain. This CDR3 contains 10 residues. Germline values: CDR1 WSHSY, CDR2 SAAADI. V was clipped by 8 bases and J by 8 bases, with 7 bases between them. CDR3 nucleotide sequence: TGCGCCAGCGGAGACGATGAGCAGTTCTTC. It is translated as CASGDDEQFF.

This clone is termed medium-sized (0.01 to 0.1%). The chain combines TRBV7-9 with TRBJ1-5, with a possible D match to TRBD1 (5 bases). Germline CDR1 reads SEHNR; CDR2 reads FQNEAQ (reference sequence). The CDR3 extends over 13 amino acids. Deletions cut 3 bases from V and 6 bases from J, with 9 bases between. Here the CDR3 DNA reads TGTGCCAGCAGCTTTGGGGGAAGTCAGCCCCAGCATTTT. It translates to CASSFGGSQPQHF.

The V call is TRBV5-1, the J call TRBJ1-4, with D perhaps matching TRBD1 (5 bases). The CDR3 consists of 16 residues. V was cut by 2 bases and J by 7 bases, with 18 bases left in between. CDR1 is SGHRS, CDR2 YFSETQ, per germline. CDR3 residues: CASSFESRDKAEKLFF. CDR3 nucleotides: TGCGCCAGCAGCTTCGAATCCAGGGATAAGGCTGAAAAACTGTTTTTT.

The V call is TRBV14, the J call TRBJ2-1; maybe TRBD2 (5 bases). The germline V gene has CDR1 SGHDN and CDR2 FVKESK. CDR3 length: 15 amino acids. V was pared by 5 bases and J by 4 bases, with 15 bases between. CDR3 DNA: TGTGCCAGCAGCTTACTTGCGGGCGGTTACAATGAGCAGTTCTTC. Residues: CASSLLAGGYNEQFF.

This clone is large (0.1 to 1%). This chain links TRBV7-6 with TRBJ2-7; D gene unclear. In germline, CDR1 is SGHVS, CDR2 FNYEAQ. The CDR3 runs 15 residues. The V end was cut by 0 bases, the J end by 2 bases, with 11 bases between. The CDR3 loop reads CASSLAIGTAYEQYF. CDR3 DNA: TGTGCCAGCAGCTTAGCGATCGGCACCGCCTACGAGCAGTACTTC.

This clone came up once. The chain employs TRBV5-1 and TRBJ2-7; 7 bases are a match to TRBD1. Germline V gene sequence: CDR1 SGHRS, CDR2 YFSETQ. The CDR3 totals 13 residues. The junction had 3 bases not matched to a gene; V was cut back by 2 bases and J by 4 bases. The CDR3 loop is CASSFDRDYEQYV. The DNA of the CDR3 is TGCGCCAGCAGCTTTGACAGGGATTACGAGCAGTACGTC.

The gene calls are TRBV30 and TRBJ2-2; no clear D. This CDR3 contains 14 residues. V was cut by 5 bases and J by 4 bases, with 14 bases left in between. Germline V gene sequence: CDR1 GTSNPN, CDR2 SVGIG (reference sequence). The CDR3: CAWRGNGGTGELFF. CDR3 nucleotide sequence: TGTGCCTGGCGCGGCAACGGTGGCACCGGGGAGCTGTTTTTT.

V gene TRBV9 combines with J gene TRBJ2-1, with TRBD1 as a possible D gene (6 bases). The V end was cut by 0 bases, the J end by 4 bases, with 8 bases between. The CDR3 has 14 amino acids. Germline-derived CDR1 and CDR2 are SGDLS and YYNGEE. The CDR3 DNA sequence: TGTGCCAGCAGCGTAGGACAGGTATACAATGAGCAGTTCTTC. Protein sequence: CASSVGQVYNEQFF.

This clone was recorded a few times. The chain combines TRBV2 with TRBJ2-2; D ambiguous. Trimming took off 6 bases at V and 4 bases at J, with 21 bases between the two ends. This CDR3 contains 17 residues. Germline V CDR1 and CDR2: SNHLY, FYNNEI. As DNA, the CDR3 is TGTGCCAGCAGATGGCGGCATCCCCAGCCGGGCACCGGGGAGCTGTTTTTT. Encoded protein: CASRWRHPQPGTGELFF.

This chain uses TRBV18 with TRBJ1-4; D remains ambiguous. Germline lookup yields CDR1 KGHSH and CDR2 LQKENI. With 3 bases removed from V and 4 bases from J, the gap between germline ends came to 9 bases. The CDR3 runs to 14 residues. The CDR3 spells CASSPSRGNEKLFF. The CDR3 DNA sequence: TGTGCCAGCTCACCTTCACGGGGTAATGAAAAACTGTTTTTT.

This clone occurred once. This chain uses TRBV6-4 with TRBJ1-1, with D unclear. This CDR3 contains 16 residues. The V gene lost 4 bases and the J gene lost 8 bases, with 23 bases spanning the gap. Germline V gene sequence: CDR1 MRHNA, CDR2 SNTAGT. The CDR3 nucleotides are TGTGCCAGCAGTGTGGGGATCGAAGGATCGGCTAAGGAAGCTTTCTTT. This translates into CASSVGIEGSAKEAFF.

The rearrangement uses TRBV5-1 and TRBJ1-3, with D hard to call. V was cut by 0 bases and J by 0 bases, with 7 bases left in between. This CDR3 is built from 15 residues. Germline assignment: CDR1 SGHRS and CDR2 YFSETQ. For the CDR3, the DNA is TGCGCCAGCAGCTTGGCGACGAACTCTGGAAACACCATATATTTT. Amino acids: CASSLATNSGNTIYF.

The chain combines TRBV27 with TRBJ2-7, with TRBD1 as a possible D gene (6 bases). Between the trimmed V and J ends, which lost 4 bases and 6 bases, there was a span of 16 bases. Germline values: CDR1 MNHEY, CDR2 SMNVEV (reference sequence). This CDR3 is built from 14 residues. The CDR3 region is CASSWALQGAEQYF. CDR3 DNA sequence: TGTGCCAGCAGTTGGGCCCTACAGGGTGCCGAGCAGTACTTC.

This clone has a single count. V and J are TRBV10-3 and TRBJ1-3; D gene uncertain. Germline assignment: CDR1 ENHRY and CDR2 SYGVKD. This CDR3 is built from 16 residues. Trimming removed 3 bases at V and 1 base at J, with 13 bases between. The DNA of the CDR3 is TGTGCCATCAGTGATCCGACAAGTCTTTCTGGAAACACCATATATTTT. It translates to CAISDPTSLSGNTIYF.

V is TRBV6-6 and J is TRBJ2-7; D is uncertain. This CDR3 is built from 14 residues. The V end was cut by 7 bases, the J end by 0 bases, with 13 bases between. Germline-derived CDR1 and CDR2 are MNHNY and SVGAGI (reference sequence). The DNA of the CDR3 is TGTGCCAGCACTCAATGGGCCTCCTCCTACGAGCAGTACTTC. Amino acids: CASTQWASSYEQYF.

This rearrangement joins TRBV30 to TRBJ1-1, with 10 positions matching TRBD1. After removal of 2 bases from V and 4 bases from J, the junction contained 7 bases not matched to a gene. CDR3 length: 15 residues. Germline V CDR1 and CDR2: GTSNPN, SVGIG (reference sequence). The CDR3 loop is CAWSWDRGRSTEAFF. The DNA of the CDR3 is TGTGCCTGGAGTTGGGACAGGGGAAGGAGCACTGAAGCTTTCTTT.

The chain couples TRBV14 to TRBJ2-7, with D tentatively TRBD2 (6 bases). The germline gives CDR1 SGHDN, CDR2 FVKESK. The CDR3 extends over 17 amino acids. Trimming left V 1 base short and J 3 bases short, with 19 bases between. Here the CDR3 reads CASSQGGSGSRDYEQYF. CDR3 nucleotide sequence: TGTGCCAGCAGCCAAGGGGGTAGCGGTTCGCGAGACTACGAGCAGTACTTC.

The chain couples TRBV7-3 to TRBJ2-1; 10 bases are a match to TRBD2. After removal of 2 bases from V and 4 bases from J, the junction contained 5 bases not matched to a gene. The CDR3 is 16 residues long. The germline CDR1 and CDR2 sequences are SGHTA and FQGTGA. This CDR3 is CASSLRAGGGYNEQFF. The DNA for the CDR3 is TGTGCCAGCAGCTTACGAGCGGGAGGGGGATACAATGAGCAGTTCTTC.

This chain joins TRBV5-6 and TRBJ2-1; tentative D call: TRBD2 (5 bases). Trimming removed 3 bases from V and 8 bases from J, with 15 bases in between. The germline V gene encodes CDR1 SGHDT and CDR2 YYEEEE. The CDR3 covers 14 residues. CDR3 in amino acids: CASSSRTSWDEQFF. CDR3 coding DNA: TGTGCCAGCAGCTCAAGGACTTCCTGGGATGAGCAGTTCTTC.

The J gene is TRBJ1-2, the V gene TRBV5-1, with D maybe TRBD1 (5 bases). The V end lost 0 bases, the J end lost 7 bases, and 16 bases lay between the germline ends. The germline gives CDR1 SGHRS, CDR2 YFSETQ. CDR3 length: 15 residues. CDR3 protein: CASSLVAGQYGGYTF. CDR3 in DNA: TGCGCCAGCAGCTTGGTAGCAGGACAATATGGTGGCTACACCTTC. Full variable domain (missing parts from reference TRBV5-1 and TRBJ1-2): KAGVTQTPRYLIKTRGQQVTLSCSPISGHRSVSWYQQTPGQGLQFLFEYFSETQRNKGNFPGRFSGRQFSNSRSEMNVSTLELGDSALYLCASSLVAGQYGGYTFGSGTRLTVV.